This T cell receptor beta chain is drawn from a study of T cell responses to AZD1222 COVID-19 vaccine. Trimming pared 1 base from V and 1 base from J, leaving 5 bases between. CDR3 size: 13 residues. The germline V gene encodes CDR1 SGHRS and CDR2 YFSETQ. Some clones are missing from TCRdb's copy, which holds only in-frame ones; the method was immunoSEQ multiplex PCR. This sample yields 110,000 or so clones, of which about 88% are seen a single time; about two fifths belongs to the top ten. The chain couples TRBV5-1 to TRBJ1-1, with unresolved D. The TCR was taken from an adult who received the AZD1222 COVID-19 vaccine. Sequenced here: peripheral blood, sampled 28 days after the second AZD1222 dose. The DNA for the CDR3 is TGCGCCAGCAGCTTGCATCGGAACACTGAAGCTTTCTTT. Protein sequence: CASSLHRNTEAFF.